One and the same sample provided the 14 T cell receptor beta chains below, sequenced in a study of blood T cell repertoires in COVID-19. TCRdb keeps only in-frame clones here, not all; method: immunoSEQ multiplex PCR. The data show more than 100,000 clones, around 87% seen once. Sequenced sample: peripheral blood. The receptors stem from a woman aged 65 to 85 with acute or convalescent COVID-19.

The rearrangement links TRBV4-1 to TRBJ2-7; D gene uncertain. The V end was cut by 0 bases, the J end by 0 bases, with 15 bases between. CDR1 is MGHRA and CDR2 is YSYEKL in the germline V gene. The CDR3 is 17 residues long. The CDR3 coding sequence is TGCGCCAGCAGCCAAGAAGGCCCCGGGTTGAGCTCCTACGAGCAGTACTTC. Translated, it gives CASSQEGPGLSSYEQYF.

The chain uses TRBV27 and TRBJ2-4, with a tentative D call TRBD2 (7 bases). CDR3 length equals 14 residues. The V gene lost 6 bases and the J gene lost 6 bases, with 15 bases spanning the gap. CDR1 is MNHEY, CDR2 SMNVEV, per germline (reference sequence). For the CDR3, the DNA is TGTGCCAGCAGCTGGGGGGGGGCGTCAAACATTCAGTACTTC. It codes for CASSWGGASNIQYF.

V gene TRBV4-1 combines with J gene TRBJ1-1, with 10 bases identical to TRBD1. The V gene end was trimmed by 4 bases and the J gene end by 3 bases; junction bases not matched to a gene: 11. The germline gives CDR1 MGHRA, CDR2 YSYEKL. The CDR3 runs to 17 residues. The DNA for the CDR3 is TGCGCCAGCAGCCCACAGGGACAGGGGTCCCTTGACACTGAAGCTTTCTTT. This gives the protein CASSPQGQGSLDTEAFF.

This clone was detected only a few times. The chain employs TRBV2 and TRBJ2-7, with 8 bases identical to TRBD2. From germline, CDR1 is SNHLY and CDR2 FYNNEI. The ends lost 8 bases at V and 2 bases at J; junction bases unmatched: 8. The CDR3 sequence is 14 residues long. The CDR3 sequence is CASSGGSGAYEQYF. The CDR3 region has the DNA TGTGCCAGCTCGGGTGGTAGCGGGGCCTACGAGCAGTACTTC.

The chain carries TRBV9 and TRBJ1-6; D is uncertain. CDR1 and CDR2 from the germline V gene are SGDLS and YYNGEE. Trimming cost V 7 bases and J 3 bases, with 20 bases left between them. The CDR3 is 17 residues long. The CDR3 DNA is TGTGCCAGCTCCACGGGTCTTCCGGGAAGCTATAATTCACCCCTCCACTTT. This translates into CASSTGLPGSYNSPLHF.

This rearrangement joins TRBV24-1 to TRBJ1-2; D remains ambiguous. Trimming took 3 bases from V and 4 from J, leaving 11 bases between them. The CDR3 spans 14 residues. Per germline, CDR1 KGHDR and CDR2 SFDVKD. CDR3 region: CATSDPGRTYGYTF. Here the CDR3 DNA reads TGTGCCACCAGTGATCCGGGAAGAACCTATGGCTACACCTTC.

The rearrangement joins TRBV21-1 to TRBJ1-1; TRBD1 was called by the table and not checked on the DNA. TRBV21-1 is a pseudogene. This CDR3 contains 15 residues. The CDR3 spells CARTQGEGMNTEAFF. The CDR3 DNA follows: TGTGCCAGAACACAGGGGGAGGGCATGAACACTGAAGCTTTCTTT.

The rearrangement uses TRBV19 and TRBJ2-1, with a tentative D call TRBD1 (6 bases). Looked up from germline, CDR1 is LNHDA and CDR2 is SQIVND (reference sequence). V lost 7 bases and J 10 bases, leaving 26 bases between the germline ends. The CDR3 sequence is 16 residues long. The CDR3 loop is CASTPDRIIGFDEQFF. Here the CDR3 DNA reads TGTGCCAGTACACCCGACAGGATCATAGGCTTCGACGAGCAGTTCTTC. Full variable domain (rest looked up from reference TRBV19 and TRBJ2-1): DGGITQSPKYLFRKEGQNVTLSCEQNLNHDAMYWYRQDPGQGLRLIYYSQIVNDFQKGDIAEGYSVSREKKESFPLTVTSAQKNPTAFYLCASTPDRIIGFDEQFFGPGTRLTVL.

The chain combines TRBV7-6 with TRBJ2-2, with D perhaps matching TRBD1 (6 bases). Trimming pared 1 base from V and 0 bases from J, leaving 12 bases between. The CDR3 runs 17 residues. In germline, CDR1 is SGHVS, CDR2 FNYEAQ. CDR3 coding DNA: TGTGCCAGCAGCTTAGGGTCGGGACAAGCGAACACCGGGGAGCTGTTTTTT. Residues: CASSLGSGQANTGELFF.

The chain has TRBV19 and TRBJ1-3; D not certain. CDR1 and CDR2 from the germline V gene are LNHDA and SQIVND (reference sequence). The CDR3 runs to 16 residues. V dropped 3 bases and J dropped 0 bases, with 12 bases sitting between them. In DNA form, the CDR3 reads TGTGCCAGTAGTATCACGTCGCGGGGCTCTGGAAACACCATATATTTT. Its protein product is CASSITSRGSGNTIYF.

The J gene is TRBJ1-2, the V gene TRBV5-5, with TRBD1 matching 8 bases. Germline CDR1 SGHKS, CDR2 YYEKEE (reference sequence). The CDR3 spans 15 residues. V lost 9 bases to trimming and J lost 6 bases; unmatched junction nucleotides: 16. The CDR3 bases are TGTGCCACCCACCCTACGCCAGGGGGCCAAAATGGCTACACCTTC. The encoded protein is CATHPTPGGQNGYTF.

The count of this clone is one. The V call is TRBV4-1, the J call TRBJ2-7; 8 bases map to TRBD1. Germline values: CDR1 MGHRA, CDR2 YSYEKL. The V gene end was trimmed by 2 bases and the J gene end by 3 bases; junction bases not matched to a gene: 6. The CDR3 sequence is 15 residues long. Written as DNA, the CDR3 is TGCGCCAGCAGCCAACGGACAGGGATTCTCTACGAGCAGTACTTC. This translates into CASSQRTGILYEQYF.

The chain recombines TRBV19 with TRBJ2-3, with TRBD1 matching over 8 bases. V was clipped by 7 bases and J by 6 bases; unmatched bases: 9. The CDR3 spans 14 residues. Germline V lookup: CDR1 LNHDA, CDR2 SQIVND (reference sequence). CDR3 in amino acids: CASTPQGVKDTQYF. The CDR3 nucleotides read TGTGCCAGTACCCCACAGGGGGTGAAGGATACGCAGTATTTT.

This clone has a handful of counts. CDR3 bases: TGTGCCAGCAGTCTAACGCGGGGCTTGAACACTGAAGCTTTCTTT. It yields the protein CASSLTRGLNTEAFF. The genes are TRBV27 and TRBJ1-1; maybe TRBD1 (5 bases). The CDR3 contains 15 residues. V lost 5 bases, J lost 0 bases, and 13 bases lay in between. CDR1 MNHEY and CDR2 SMNVEV come from the germline V gene (reference sequence).